This TCR beta chain was captured in a study of radiotherapy plus CTLA-4 blockade in lung cancer. Across the study: Objective responses were seen in over 15% of patients, disease control in more than 30%.

Method: immunoSEQ multiplex PCR; TCRdb's copy keeps in-frame clones and lacks some. The sample lists some 90,000 clones; 83% were seen once. Patients in the study, people with chemo-refractory metastatic non-small-cell lung cancer, received focal radiation plus ipilimumab CTLA-4 blockade. The sample holds a few counts of this clone. Its antigen is as yet unknown. The CDR3 runs 15 residues. CDR1 is MGHRA, CDR2 YSYEKL, per germline. V dropped 5 bases and J dropped 1 base, with 15 bases sitting between them. Study results and caveats: Blood TCR clones of tumor origin expanded after radiotherapy plus ipilimumab.

This clonotype was sampled from a human donor with non-small cell lung cancer who had stable disease on radiotherapy plus ipilimumab. The source was peripheral blood, collected from a patient treated with radiotherapy plus ipilimumab. The chain has TRBV4-1 and TRBJ2-7; unclear D gene. CDR3 amino acids: CASSLYYPTSYEQYF. In DNA, the CDR3 is TGCGCCAGCAGCTTATACTACCCCACATCCTACGAGCAGTACTTC.